This TCR beta chain derives from a study of naive CD8 T cells in extremely preterm neonates. A note on this clone: Its antigen is not identified.

Healthy nonsmoking adults and healthy children aged about 15-60 months donated peripheral blood. General study findings and limits: Term neonates approximately 0.4%, young children less than 0.035%, adults 0.01%; preterm neonates shared 2.7%. Compared with older groups, preterm CDR3s were shorter, with fewer N additions and less trimming. Productive template counts varied among preterm samples, a noted limitation.

Per the germline V gene, CDR1 is SEHNR and CDR2 is FQNEAQ (reference sequence). CDR3 length equals 16 residues. V dropped 5 bases and J dropped 8 bases, with 22 bases sitting between them. Generated by immunoSEQ multiplex PCR, the TCRdb table keeps only in-frame clones and is missing some. The table lists about 7,900 clones, approximately 98% of them singletons. The clonotype originates from a human donor in good health. Material for sequencing was naive CD8+ T cells from blood. The chain employs TRBV7-9 and TRBJ2-1; tentative D call: TRBD2 (6 bases). In nucleotides, the CDR3 is TGTGCCAGCAGCCAACCGAGGGGACTCGAGGACGATGAGCAGTTCTTC. Translated, it gives CASSQPRGLEDDEQFF.